This T cell receptor beta chain was documented in a study of PD-1 blockade in mismatch repair-deficient tumors. Germline loops: CDR1 MGHDK, CDR2 SYGVNS. The length of the CDR3 is 13 residues. The V and J ends lost 3 bases and 6 bases respectively, with 9 bases between them. Assay: immunoSEQ multiplex PCR; the TCRdb copy retains only in-frame clones and omits some. The profile shows 30,000 to 45,000 clones, more than 75% of them singletons. V gene TRBV25-1 combines with J gene TRBJ2-1; D gene uncertain. This clonotype was sampled from an adult with mismatch repair-deficient cancer. The sequencing used peripheral blood, collected around 75 weeks after starting pembrolizumab. CDR3 region: CASSDQGINEQFF. The CDR3 bases are TGTGCCAGCAGTGATCAAGGCATCAATGAGCAGTTCTTC. Together with reference TRBV25-1 and TRBJ2-1, the CDR3 gives the full variable domain: EADIYQTPRYLVIGTGKKITLECSQTMGHDKMYWYQQDPGMELHLIHYSYGVNSTEKGDLSSESTVSRIRTEHFPLTLESARPSHTSQYLCASSDQGINEQFFGPGTRLTVL.